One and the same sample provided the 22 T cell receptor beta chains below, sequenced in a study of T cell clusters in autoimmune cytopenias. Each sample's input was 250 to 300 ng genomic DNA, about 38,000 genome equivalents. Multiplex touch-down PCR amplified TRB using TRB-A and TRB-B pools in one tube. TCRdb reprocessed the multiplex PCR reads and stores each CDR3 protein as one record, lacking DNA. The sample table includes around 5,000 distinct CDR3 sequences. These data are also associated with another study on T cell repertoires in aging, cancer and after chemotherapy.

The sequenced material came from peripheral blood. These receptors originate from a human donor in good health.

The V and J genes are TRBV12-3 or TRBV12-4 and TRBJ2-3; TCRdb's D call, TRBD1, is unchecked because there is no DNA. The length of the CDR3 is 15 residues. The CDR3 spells CASSFGQGGTDTQYF.

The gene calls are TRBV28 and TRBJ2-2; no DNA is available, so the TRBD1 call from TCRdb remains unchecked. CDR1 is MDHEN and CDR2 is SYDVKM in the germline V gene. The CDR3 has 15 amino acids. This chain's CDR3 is CASSPPGSNTGELFF.

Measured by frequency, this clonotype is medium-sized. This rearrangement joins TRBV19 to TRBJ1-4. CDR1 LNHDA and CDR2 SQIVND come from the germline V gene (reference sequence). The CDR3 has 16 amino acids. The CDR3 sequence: CASSRAGGGVDEKLFF.

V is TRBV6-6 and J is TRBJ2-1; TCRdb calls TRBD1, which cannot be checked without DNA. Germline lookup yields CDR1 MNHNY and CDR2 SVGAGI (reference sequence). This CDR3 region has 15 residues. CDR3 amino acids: CASSPGTGRIDEQFF.

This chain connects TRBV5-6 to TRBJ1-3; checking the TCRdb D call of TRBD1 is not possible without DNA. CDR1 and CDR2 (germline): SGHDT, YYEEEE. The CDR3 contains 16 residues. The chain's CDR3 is CASSSIEDRVGNTIYF.

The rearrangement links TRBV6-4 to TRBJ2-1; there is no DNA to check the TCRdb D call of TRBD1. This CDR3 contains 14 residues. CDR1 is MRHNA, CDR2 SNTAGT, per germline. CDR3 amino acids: CASSDSTGGNEQFF.

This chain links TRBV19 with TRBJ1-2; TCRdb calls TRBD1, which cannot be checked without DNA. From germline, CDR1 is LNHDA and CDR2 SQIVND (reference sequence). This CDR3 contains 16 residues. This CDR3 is CASSMAPRYPSYGYTF.

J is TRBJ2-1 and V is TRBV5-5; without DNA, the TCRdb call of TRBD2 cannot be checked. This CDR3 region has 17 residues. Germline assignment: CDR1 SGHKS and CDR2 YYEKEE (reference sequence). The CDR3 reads CASSPALAGFPYNEQFF.

The CDR3 region is CASSRGRENTEAFF. The rearrangement joins TRBV12-3 or TRBV12-4 to TRBJ1-1; no DNA is available, so the TRBD1 call from TCRdb remains unchecked. The CDR3 loop spans 14 amino acids.

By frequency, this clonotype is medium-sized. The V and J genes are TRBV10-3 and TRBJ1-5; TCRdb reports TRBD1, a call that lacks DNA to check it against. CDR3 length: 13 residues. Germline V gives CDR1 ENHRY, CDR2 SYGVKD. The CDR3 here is CASATGVNQPQHF.

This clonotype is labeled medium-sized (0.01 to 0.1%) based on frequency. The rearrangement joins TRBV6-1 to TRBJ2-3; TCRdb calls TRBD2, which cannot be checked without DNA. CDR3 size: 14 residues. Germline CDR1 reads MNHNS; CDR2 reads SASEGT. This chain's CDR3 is CASNRGGAGDTQYF.

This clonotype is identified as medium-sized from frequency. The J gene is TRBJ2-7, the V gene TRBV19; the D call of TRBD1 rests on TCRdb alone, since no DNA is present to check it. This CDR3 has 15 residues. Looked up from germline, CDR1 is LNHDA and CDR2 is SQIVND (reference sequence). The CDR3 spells CASSIPGTGVGEQYF.

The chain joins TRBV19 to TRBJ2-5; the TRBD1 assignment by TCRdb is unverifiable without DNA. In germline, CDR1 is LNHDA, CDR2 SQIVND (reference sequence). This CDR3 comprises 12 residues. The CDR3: CASSISEGAKYF. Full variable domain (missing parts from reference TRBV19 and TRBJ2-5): DGGITQSPKYLFRKEGQNVTLSCEQNLNHDAMYWYRQDPGQGLRLIYYSQIVNDFQKGDIAEGYSVSREKKESFPLTVTSAQKNPTAFYLCASSISEGAKYFGPGTRLLVL.

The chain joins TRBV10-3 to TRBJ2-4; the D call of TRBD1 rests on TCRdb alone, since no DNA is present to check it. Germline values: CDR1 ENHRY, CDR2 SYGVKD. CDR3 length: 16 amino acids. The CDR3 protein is CAISDLVGGNKNIQYF.

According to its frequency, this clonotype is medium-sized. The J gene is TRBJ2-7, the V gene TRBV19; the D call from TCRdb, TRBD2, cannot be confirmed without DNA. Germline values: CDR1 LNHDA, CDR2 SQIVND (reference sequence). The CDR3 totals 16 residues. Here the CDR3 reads CASSIRTSGGDHEQYF.

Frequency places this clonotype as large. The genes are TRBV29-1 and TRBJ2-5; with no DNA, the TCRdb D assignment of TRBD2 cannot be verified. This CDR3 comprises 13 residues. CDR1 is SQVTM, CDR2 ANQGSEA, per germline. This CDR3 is CSVAPLTEGTQYF.

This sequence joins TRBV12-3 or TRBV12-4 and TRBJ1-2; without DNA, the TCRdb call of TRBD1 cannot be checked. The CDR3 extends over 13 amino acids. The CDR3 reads CASSPGGARGYTF.

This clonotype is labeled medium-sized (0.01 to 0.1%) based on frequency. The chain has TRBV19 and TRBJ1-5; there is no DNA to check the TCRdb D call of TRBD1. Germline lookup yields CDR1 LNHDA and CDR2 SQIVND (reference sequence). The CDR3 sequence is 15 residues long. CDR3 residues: CASSIGTGGGQPQHF.

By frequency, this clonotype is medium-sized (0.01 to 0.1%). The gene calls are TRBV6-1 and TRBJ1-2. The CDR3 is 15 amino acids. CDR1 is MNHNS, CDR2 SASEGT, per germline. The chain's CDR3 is CASRPGPTINYGYTF.

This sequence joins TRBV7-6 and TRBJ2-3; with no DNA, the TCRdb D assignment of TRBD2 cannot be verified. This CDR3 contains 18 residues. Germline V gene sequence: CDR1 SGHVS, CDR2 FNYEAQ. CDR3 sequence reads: CASSLLLPRTGGTNTQYF.

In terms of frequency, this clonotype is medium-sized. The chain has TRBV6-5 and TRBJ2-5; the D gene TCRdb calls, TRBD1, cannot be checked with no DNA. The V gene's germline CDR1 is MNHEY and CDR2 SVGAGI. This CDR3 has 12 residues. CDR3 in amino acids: CASSSRGETQYF.

The CDR3 region is CASSSTSGNQPQHF. V is TRBV7-9 and J is TRBJ1-5. Per germline, CDR1 SEHNR and CDR2 FQNEAQ (reference sequence). This CDR3 has 14 residues.